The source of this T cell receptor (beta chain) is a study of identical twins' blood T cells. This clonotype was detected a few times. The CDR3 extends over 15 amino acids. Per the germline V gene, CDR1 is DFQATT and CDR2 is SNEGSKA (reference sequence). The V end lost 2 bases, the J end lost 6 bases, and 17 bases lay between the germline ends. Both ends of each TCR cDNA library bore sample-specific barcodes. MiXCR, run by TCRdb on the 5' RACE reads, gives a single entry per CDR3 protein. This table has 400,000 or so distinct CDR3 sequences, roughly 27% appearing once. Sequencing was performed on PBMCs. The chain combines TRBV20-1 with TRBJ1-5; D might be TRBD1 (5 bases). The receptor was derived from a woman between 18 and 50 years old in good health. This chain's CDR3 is CSARSAGGLVQPQHF. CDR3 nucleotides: TGCAGTGCTAGAAGTGCCGGGGGATTAGTTCAGCCCCAGCATTTT.